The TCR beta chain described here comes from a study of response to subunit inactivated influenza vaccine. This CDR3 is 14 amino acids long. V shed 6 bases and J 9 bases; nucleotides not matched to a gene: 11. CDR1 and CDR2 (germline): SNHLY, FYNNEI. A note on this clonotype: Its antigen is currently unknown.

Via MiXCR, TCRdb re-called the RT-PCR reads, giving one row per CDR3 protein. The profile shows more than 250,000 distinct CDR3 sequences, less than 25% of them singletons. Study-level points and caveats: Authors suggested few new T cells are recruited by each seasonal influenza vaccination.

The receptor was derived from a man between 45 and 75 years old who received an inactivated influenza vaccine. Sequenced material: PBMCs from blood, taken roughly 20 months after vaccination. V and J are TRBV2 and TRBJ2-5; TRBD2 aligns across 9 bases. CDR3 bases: TGTGCCAGCAGCGGTACTAGCGGGCGAGGGGCCCAGTACTTC. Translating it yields CASSGTSGRGAQYF.